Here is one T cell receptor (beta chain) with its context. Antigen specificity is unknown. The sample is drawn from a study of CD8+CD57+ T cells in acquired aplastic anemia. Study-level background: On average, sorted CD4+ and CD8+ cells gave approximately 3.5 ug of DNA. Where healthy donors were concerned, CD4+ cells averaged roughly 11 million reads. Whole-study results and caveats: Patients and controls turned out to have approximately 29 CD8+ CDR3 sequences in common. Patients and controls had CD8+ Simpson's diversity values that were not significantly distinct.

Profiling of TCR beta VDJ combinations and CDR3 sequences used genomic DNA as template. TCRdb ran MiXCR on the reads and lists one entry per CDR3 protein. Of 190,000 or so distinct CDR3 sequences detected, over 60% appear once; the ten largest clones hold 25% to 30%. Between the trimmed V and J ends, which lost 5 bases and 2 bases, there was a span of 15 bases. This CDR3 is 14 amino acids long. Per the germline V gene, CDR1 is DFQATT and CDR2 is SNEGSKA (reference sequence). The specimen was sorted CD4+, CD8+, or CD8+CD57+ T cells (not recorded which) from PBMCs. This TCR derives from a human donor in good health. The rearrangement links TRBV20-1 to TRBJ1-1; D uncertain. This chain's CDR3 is CSAESRIANTEAFF. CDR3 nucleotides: TGCAGTGCTGAATCTAGGATTGCAAACACTGAAGCTTTCTTT.